The next 15 T cell receptor beta chains were all read from a single sample in a study of blood T cells in healthy people across ages. A second PCR of 7 to 11 cycles used a sample-barcoded 5' primer and a J-beta primer mix. TCRdb independently ran MiXCR on the 5' RACE reads; one entry per CDR3 protein. The sample carries hundreds of thousands of distinct CDR3 sequences, 25% to 35% recorded once. The sample consisted of blood. The receptors stem from a woman older than 75 in good health.

With respect to this clonotype: The junction shows a germline mismatch at one end, possibly a read error. The chain is built from TRBV7-2 and TRBJ1-4; D may be TRBD1 (5 bases). Germline CDR1 is SGHTA and CDR2 is FQGNSA. The CDR3 spans 15 residues. The CDR3 loop reads CASTKAFGTGEKRFF. The CDR3 DNA sequence: TGTGCCAGCACGAAAGCATTTGGGACCGGTGAAAAACGGTTTTTT. Looking up the rest from reference TRBV7-2 and TRBJ1-4 gives the full variable domain: GAGVSQSPSNKVTEKGKDVELRCDPISGHTALYWYRQSLGQGLEFLIYFQGNSAPDKSGLPSDRFSAERTGGSVSTLTIQRTQQEDSAVYLCASTKAFGTGEKRFFGSGTQLSVL.

A few counts support this clonotype. The V gene is TRBV12-3 or TRBV12-4, the J gene TRBJ2-1; 10 bases are a match to TRBD2. The J call may be mistaken, given a closer DNA end match to TRBJ2-7. CDR3 length: 15 amino acids. CDR3 residues: CASSTGLAVYNEQYF. As DNA, the CDR3 is TGTGCCAGCAGTACAGGACTAGCGGTTTACAATGAGCAGTACTTC.

The chain is built from TRBV20-1 and TRBJ1-5; TRBD1 agrees at 7 bases. J was trimmed by 0 bases and V by 1 base; bases with no gene match: 6. The CDR3 sequence is 16 residues long. Germline V CDR1 and CDR2: DFQATT, SNEGSKA (reference sequence). The CDR3 loop reads CSARGNRGYSNQPQHF. Written as DNA, the CDR3 is TGCAGTGCTAGAGGGAACAGGGGTTATAGCAATCAGCCCCAGCATTTT.

Turning to this clonotype: It may be a read error: a sequence one base away is much more abundant. The chain has TRBV20-1 and TRBJ2-5; TRBD2 matches at 11 bases. There are 15 residues in the CDR3. The germline V gene encodes CDR1 DFQATT and CDR2 SNEGSKA (reference sequence). V was pared by 2 bases and J by 13 bases, with 15 bases of the junction left unmatched. As DNA, the CDR3 is TGCAGTGCTAGAACCTCTAGCGGGGGGACCTACGAGCGGTACTTC. It codes for CSARTSSGGTYERYF.

The chain recombines TRBV2 with TRBJ1-4; D not resolved. The CDR3 contains 16 residues. The germline CDR1 and CDR2 sequences are SNHLY and FYNNEI. Trimming shortened V by 0 bases and J by 5 bases, and 13 bases separated the two germline ends. CDR3 bases: TGTGCCAGCAGTGAAGCGGGCAGGCGGGTGAATGAAAAACTGTTTTTT. Its protein is CASSEAGRRVNEKLFF.

This clonotype was counted ten times or more. The chain has TRBV12-3 or TRBV12-4 and TRBJ2-3; possible D gene TRBD2, 5 bases. The CDR3 is 14 residues long. V was pared by 5 bases and J by 5 bases, with 14 bases between. Here the CDR3 DNA reads TGTGCCAGCAGTAATAAGGAGCGGAAAGATACGCAGTATTTT. Translated, it gives CASSNKERKDTQYF.

The count of this clonotype is one. The chain combines TRBV12-3 or TRBV12-4 with TRBJ1-2, with 7 bases fitting TRBD1. CDR3 length: 12 residues. V shed 6 bases, J shed 8 bases, and the junction held 6 bases outside the gene matches. For the CDR3, the DNA is TGTGCCAGCAGACAGGGGAGCGGAGGCTACACCTTC. This gives the protein CASRQGSGGYTF.

This clonotype showed up many times. The chain combines TRBV27 with TRBJ2-5; TRBD2 matches 10 bases. V lost 0 bases and J lost 6; bases outside the gene matches: 7. Germline V gene sequence: CDR1 MNHEY, CDR2 SMNVEV (reference sequence). The CDR3 consists of 16 residues. CDR3 residues: CASSLSTSGHRKTQYF. Here the CDR3 DNA reads TGTGCCAGCAGTTTATCGACTAGCGGGCATCGTAAGACCCAGTACTTC.

The gene calls are TRBV12-3 or TRBV12-4 and TRBJ1-6; maybe TRBD1 (5 bases). The ends were cut back, 5 bases at V and 7 bases at J, with 18 bases in the middle. The CDR3 has 16 residues. CDR3 region: CASSQFGTFGNSPLHF. The CDR3, as DNA: TGTGCCAGCAGTCAATTTGGGACTTTTGGAAATTCACCCCTCCACTTT.

This clonotype was observed many times. The rearrangement links TRBV3-1 to TRBJ2-5, with D uncertain. V lost 1 base and J lost 2, with 2 bases in between. The germline gives CDR1 LGHDT, CDR2 YNNKEL (reference sequence). The CDR3 length is 12 residues. In nucleotides, the CDR3 is TGTGCCAGCAGCCAAGTTCAAGAGACCCAGTACTTC. It encodes CASSQVQETQYF.

This clonotype was seen only once. A clone one base away is much larger, so this may be a read error. V usage is TRBV20-1 and J usage is TRBJ2-3; D gene unclear. This CDR3 is 13 amino acids long. The germline V gene has CDR1 DFQATT and CDR2 SNEGSKA (reference sequence). The DNA for the CDR3 is TGCAGTGCTGAGTTCAAGGATACAGATACGCGGTATTTT. Translation: CSAEFKDTDTRYF.

In this sample, this clonotype turned up a few times. The CDR3 DNA reads as TGTGCCAGTAGTGCTCGACTAGTTGGCAATGAGCAGTTCTTC. It specifies CASSARLVGNEQFF. V and J are TRBV19 and TRBJ2-1; D may be TRBD2 (6 bases). This CDR3 has 14 amino acids. V lost 5 bases and J 6 bases, leaving 14 bases between the germline ends. Germline CDR1 LNHDA, CDR2 SQIVND (reference sequence). The full variable domain, rest sourced from reference TRBV19 and TRBJ2-1, is DGGITQSPKYLFRKEGQNVTLSCEQNLNHDAMYWYRQDPGQGLRLIYYSQIVNDFQKGDIAEGYSVSREKKESFPLTVTSAQKNPTAFYLCASSARLVGNEQFFGPGTRLTVL.

The CDR3 DNA reads as TGTGCCATCAGTGAGTCGAGGGCTAGCGGGACAGAGACCCAGTACTTC. This codes for CAISESRASGTETQYF. The chain couples TRBV10-3 to TRBJ2-5, with 9 bases that match TRBD2. This CDR3 comprises 16 residues. Unmatched junction bases numbered 6, after V lost 0 bases and J lost 4 bases. CDR1 is ENHRY and CDR2 is SYGVKD in the germline V gene.

The CDR3 nucleotides read TGCGCCAGCAGCCCGAGGGAGGGACCAGACTATGGCTACACCTTC. Translation: CASSPREGPDYGYTF. The chain employs TRBV5-1 and TRBJ1-2, with a weak D call TRBD1 (5 bases). This CDR3 is built from 15 residues. CDR1 and CDR2 (germline): SGHRS, YFSETQ. V was trimmed by 4 bases and J by 3 bases, leaving 16 bases between them.

Remarks on this clonotype: A much more abundant neighbour one base away suggests this may be a read error. The chain is built from TRBV7-9 and TRBJ2-3, with D perhaps TRBD1 or TRBD2 (5 bases each). CDR3 length equals 15 residues. Germline V CDR1 and CDR2: SEHNR, FQNEAQ (reference sequence). V lost 4 bases and J 8 bases, leaving 19 bases between the germline ends. This chain's CDR3 is CASSSVRGVRGTQYF. CDR3 nucleotide sequence: TGTGCCAGCAGCTCCGTGCGAGGGGTAAGAGGTACGCAGTATTTT.